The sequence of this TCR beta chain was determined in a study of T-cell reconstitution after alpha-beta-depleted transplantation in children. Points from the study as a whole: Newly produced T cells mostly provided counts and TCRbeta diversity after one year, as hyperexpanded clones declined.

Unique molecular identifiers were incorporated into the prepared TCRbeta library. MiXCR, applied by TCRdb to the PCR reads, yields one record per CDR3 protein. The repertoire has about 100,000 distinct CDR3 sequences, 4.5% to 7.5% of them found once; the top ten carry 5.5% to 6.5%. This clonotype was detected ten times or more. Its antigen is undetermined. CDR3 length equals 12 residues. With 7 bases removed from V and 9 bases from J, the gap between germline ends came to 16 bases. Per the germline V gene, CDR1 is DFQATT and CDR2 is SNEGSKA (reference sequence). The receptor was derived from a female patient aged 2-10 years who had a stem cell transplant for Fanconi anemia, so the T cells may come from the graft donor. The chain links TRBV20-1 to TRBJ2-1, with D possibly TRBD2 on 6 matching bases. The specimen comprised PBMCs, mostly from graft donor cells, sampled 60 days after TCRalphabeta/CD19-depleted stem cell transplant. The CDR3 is CSVPPGVREQFF. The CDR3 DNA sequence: TGCAGTGTCCCACCGGGGGTTCGTGAGCAGTTCTTC.